A single sample is the source of the 11 T cell receptor beta chains below, sequenced in a study of T cell changes during pregnancy in multiple sclerosis. Assay used: immunoSEQ multiplex PCR; TCRdb lists only in-frame clones, some missing. Of 50,000 or so clones in the sample, just over 90% are singletons; the top ten hold approximately 0.4%. This specimen was CD4+ T cells from peripheral blood mononuclear cells, taken before pregnancy. Receptor source: a female donor with multiple sclerosis, enrolled in a pregnancy study.

On this clone itself: At one end, the junction sequence differs from germline, possibly due to a read error. The chain employs TRBV30 and TRBJ1-2; D remains ambiguous. Germline CDR1 and CDR2: GTSNPN and SVGIG (reference sequence). The length of the CDR3 is 13 residues. The chain's CDR3 is CAWSDVNNYGHTF. The CDR3 coding sequence is TGTGCCTGGAGTGACGTGAATAACTATGGCCACACCTTC.

The chain combines TRBV7-6 with TRBJ2-1; 9 bases map to TRBD2. Germline lookup yields CDR1 SGHVS and CDR2 FNYEAQ. J was trimmed by 1 base and V by 3 bases; bases with no gene match: 4. The CDR3 totals 16 residues. CDR3 protein: CASSLTSGVSYNEQFF. DNA of the CDR3: TGTGCCAGCAGCTTGACTAGCGGCGTGTCCTACAATGAGCAGTTCTTC.

The rearrangement links TRBV27 to TRBJ1-2, with TRBD1 matching 11 bases. The CDR3 runs 16 residues. The J segment lost 4 bases and the V segment lost 2 bases, leaving 6 bases of the junction unmatched. Germline V gene lookup returns CDR1 MNHEY and CDR2 SMNVEV (reference sequence). CDR3 sequence: CASSLLRGTGGYGYTF. The CDR3 DNA reads as TGTGCCAGCAGTTTACTTAGAGGGACAGGGGGCTATGGCTACACCTTC.

The chain combines TRBV7-8 with TRBJ1-2; 9 bases map to TRBD1. V was clipped by 5 bases and J by 7 bases; unmatched bases: 17. This CDR3 region has 17 residues. Germline CDR1 is SGHVS and CDR2 is FQNEAQ. The CDR3 loop reads CASSRGTGMGPGVGYTF. In nucleotides, the CDR3 is TGTGCCAGCAGCCGGGGGACAGGGATGGGGCCTGGGGTTGGCTACACCTTC.

This chain uses TRBV9 with TRBJ2-7; 14 bases agree with TRBD2. This CDR3 spans 16 amino acids. V gave up 3 bases and J gave up 7 bases; unmatched junction bases: 9. Germline CDR1 reads SGDLS; CDR2 reads YYNGEE. CDR3 coding DNA: TGTGCCAGCAGCGCCGGGACTAGCGGGAGATTGCGGGAGCAGTACTTC. This codes for CASSAGTSGRLREQYF.

The chain links TRBV18 to TRBJ1-5, with TRBD1 matching over 10 bases. J lost 7 bases, V lost 6 bases, and 9 bases had no gene match. The CDR3 is 15 amino acids. CDR1 and CDR2 (germline): KGHSH, LQKENI. The DNA for the CDR3 is TGTGCCAGCTCGCACGACAGGGGGCAGGGGCAGCCCCAGCATTTT. Its protein is CASSHDRGQGQPQHF.

The V gene is TRBV29-1, the J gene TRBJ2-2; maybe TRBD2 (6 bases). V was trimmed by 8 bases and J by 4 bases, leaving 14 bases between them. Looked up from germline, CDR1 is SQVTM and CDR2 is ANQGSEA. CDR3 size: 13 residues. The CDR3 sequence is CSSRRGTTGELFF. In nucleotides, the CDR3 is TGCAGCTCCCGACGGGGGACCACCGGGGAGCTGTTTTTT.

This clone was detected only once. The chain uses TRBV5-1 and TRBJ2-7; tentatively, D is TRBD1 (6 bases). Per germline, CDR1 SGHRS and CDR2 YFSETQ. The CDR3 length is 15 residues. Trimming shortened V by 5 bases and J by 2 bases, and 17 bases separated the two germline ends. CDR3 protein: CASSPQGAPTYEQYF. CDR3 nucleotide sequence: TGCGCCAGCAGTCCACAGGGAGCTCCCACCTACGAGCAGTACTTC.

V gene TRBV18 combines with J gene TRBJ2-5, with D unclear. The CDR3 totals 13 residues. Looked up from germline, CDR1 is KGHSH and CDR2 is LQKENI. Between the trimmed V and J ends, which lost 2 bases and 1 base, there was a span of 5 bases. This chain's CDR3 is CASSPVAQETQYF. The CDR3, as DNA: TGTGCCAGCTCACCAGTAGCCCAAGAGACCCAGTACTTC.

The chain uses TRBV4-1 and TRBJ2-1, with 9 bases aligning to TRBD1. The J segment lost 4 bases and the V segment lost 2 bases, leaving 12 bases of the junction unmatched. CDR1 is MGHRA, CDR2 YSYEKL, per germline. The CDR3 runs to 18 residues. The CDR3 loop is CASSQPQIGTGPYNEQFF. The CDR3 DNA reads TGCGCCAGCAGCCAACCTCAAATCGGGACAGGGCCTTACAATGAGCAGTTCTTC.

The chain is built from TRBV20-1 and TRBJ2-5; D remains ambiguous. The germline V gene has CDR1 DFQATT and CDR2 SNEGSKA (reference sequence). Trimming stripped 5 bases from V and 5 bases from J, with 9 bases between. The CDR3 has 11 amino acids. CDR3 amino acids: CSALQTETQYF. The CDR3 DNA follows: TGCAGTGCTTTACAGACGGAGACCCAGTACTTC.